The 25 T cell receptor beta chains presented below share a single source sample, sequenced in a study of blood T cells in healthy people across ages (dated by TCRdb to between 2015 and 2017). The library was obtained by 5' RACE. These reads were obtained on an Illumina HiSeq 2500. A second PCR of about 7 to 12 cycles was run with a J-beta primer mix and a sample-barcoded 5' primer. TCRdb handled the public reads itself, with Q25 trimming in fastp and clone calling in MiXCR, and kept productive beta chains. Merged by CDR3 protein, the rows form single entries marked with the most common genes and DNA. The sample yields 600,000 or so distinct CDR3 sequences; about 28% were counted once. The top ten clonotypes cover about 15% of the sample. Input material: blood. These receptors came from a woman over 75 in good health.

CDR3 in amino acids: CASSLDTSADTQYF. The CDR3 DNA reads TGCGCCAGCAGCCTAGATACGAGCGCAGATACGCAGTATTTT. The genes are TRBV5-1 and TRBJ2-3; no definite D call. The V and J ends lost 4 bases and 4 bases respectively, with 13 bases between them. In germline, CDR1 is SGHRS, CDR2 YFSETQ. The CDR3 runs 14 residues.

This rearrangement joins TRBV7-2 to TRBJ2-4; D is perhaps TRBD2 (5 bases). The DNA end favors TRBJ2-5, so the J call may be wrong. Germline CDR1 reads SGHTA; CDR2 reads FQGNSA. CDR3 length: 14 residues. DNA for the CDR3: TGTGCCAGCAGCTCCCACCGGGGAGTGGGGACCCAGTACTTC. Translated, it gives CASSSHRGVGTQYF.

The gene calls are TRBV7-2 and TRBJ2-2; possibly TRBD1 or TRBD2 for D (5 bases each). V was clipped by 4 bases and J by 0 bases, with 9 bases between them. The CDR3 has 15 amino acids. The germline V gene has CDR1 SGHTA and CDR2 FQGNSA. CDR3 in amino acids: CASSSGRANTGELFF. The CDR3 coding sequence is TGTGCCAGCAGCTCGGGACGGGCGAACACCGGGGAGCTGTTTTTT. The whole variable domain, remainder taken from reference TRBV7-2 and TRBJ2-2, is GAGVSQSPSNKVTEKGKDVELRCDPISGHTALYWYRQSLGQGLEFLIYFQGNSAPDKSGLPSDRFSAERTGGSVSTLTIQRTQQEDSAVYLCASSSGRANTGELFFGEGSRLTVL.

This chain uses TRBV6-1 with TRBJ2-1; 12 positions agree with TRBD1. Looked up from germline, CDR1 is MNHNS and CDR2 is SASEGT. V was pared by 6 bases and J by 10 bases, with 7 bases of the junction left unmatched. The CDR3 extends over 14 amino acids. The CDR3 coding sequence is TGTGCCAGCAGACCCGGGACAGGGGGCTACGAGCAGTTCTTC. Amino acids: CASRPGTGGYEQFF.

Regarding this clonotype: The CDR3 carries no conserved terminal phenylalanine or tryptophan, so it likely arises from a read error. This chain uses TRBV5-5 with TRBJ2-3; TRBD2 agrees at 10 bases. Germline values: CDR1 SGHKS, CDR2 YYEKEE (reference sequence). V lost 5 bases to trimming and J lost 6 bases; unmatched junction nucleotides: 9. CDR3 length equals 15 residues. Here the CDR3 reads CASSIAGGMWDTQYL. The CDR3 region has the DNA TGTGCCAGCAGTATAGCGGGGGGCATGTGGGATACGCAGTATCTT.

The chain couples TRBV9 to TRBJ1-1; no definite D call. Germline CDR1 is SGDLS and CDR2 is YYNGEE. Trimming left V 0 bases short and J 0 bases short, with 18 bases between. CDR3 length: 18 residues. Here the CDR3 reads CASSVVPLSGTMNTEAFF. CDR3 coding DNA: TGTGCCAGCAGCGTAGTTCCCCTCAGCGGTACTATGAACACTGAAGCTTTCTTT.

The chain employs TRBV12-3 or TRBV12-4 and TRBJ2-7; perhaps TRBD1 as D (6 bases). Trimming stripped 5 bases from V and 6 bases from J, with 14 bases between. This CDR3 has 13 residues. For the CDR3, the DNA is TGTGCCAGCAGTGGGGGCTTACCGGCCGAGCAGTACTTC. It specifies CASSGGLPAEQYF.

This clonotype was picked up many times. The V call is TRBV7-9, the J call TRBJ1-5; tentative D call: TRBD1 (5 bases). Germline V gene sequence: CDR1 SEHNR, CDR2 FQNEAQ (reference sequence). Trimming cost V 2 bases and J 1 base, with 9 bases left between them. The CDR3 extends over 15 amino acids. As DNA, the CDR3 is TGTGCCAGCAGCTTATCGCAGGGAAGCAATCAGCCCCAGCATTTT. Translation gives CASSLSQGSNQPQHF. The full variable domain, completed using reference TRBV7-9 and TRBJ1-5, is DTGVSQNPRHKITKRGQNVTFRCDPISEHNRLYWYRQTLGQGPEFLTYFQNEAQLEKSRLLSDRFSAERPKGSFSTLEIQRTEQGDSAMYLCASSLSQGSNQPQHFGDGTRLSIL.

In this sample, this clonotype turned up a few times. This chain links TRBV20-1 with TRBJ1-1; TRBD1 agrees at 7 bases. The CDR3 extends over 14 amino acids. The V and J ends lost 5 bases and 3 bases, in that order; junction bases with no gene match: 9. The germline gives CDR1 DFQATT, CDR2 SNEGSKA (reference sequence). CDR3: CSAGPGQRYTEAFF. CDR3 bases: TGCAGTGCTGGCCCGGGACAGCGATACACTGAAGCTTTCTTT.

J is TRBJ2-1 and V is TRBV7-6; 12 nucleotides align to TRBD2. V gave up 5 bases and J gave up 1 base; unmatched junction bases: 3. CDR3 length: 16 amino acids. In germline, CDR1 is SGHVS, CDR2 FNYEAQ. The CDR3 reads CASSASGGGSYNEQFF. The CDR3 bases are TGTGCCAGCAGCGCTAGCGGGGGGGGGTCCTACAATGAGCAGTTCTTC.

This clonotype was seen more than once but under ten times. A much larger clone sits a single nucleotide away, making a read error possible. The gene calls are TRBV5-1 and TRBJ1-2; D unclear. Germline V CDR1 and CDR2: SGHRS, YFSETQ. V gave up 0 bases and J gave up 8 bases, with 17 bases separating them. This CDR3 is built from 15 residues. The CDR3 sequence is CASSLDGNPGVGYTF. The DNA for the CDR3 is TGCGCCAGCAGCTTGGACGGGAACCCCGGGGTCGGCTACACCTTC.

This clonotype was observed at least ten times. CDR3 sequence reads: CASSFTGGPDTQYF. Written as DNA, the CDR3 is TGTGCCAGCAGCTTCACAGGGGGCCCAGATACGCAGTATTTT. V is TRBV7-9 and J is TRBJ2-3, with 9 bases lining up with TRBD1. V shed 3 bases, J shed 4 bases, and the junction held 2 bases outside the gene matches. From germline, CDR1 is SEHNR and CDR2 FQNEAQ (reference sequence). The CDR3 sequence is 14 residues long.

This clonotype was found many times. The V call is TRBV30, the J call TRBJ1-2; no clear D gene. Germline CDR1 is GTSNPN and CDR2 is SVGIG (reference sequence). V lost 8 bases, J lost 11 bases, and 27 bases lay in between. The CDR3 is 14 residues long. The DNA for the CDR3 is TGTGCCGTTGACTACGCTGGAGACACCATTTTATACACCTTC. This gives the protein CAVDYAGDTILYTF.

The CDR3 protein is CSAGGRSAYEQYF. CDR3 DNA sequence: TGCAGCGCTGGTGGTCGGTCGGCCTACGAGCAGTACTTC. The chain employs TRBV20-1 and TRBJ2-7, with D hard to call. The germline gives CDR1 DFQATT, CDR2 SNEGSKA (reference sequence). This CDR3 spans 13 amino acids.

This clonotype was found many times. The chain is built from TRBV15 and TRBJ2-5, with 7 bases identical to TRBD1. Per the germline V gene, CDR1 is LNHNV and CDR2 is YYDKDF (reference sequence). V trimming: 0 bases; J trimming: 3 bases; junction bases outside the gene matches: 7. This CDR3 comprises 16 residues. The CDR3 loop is CATSRDLETGKETQYF. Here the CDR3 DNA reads TGTGCCACCAGCAGAGATCTCGAGACAGGGAAAGAGACCCAGTACTTC.

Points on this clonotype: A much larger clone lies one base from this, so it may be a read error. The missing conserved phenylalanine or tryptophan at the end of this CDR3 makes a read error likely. The chain's CDR3 is CASSPPGTTYGGYTI. CDR3 nucleotide sequence: TGTGCCAGCAGTCCGCCCGGGACAACGTATGGAGGCTACACCATC. The gene calls are TRBV6-5 and TRBJ1-2; D possibly corresponds to TRBD1 (6 bases). This CDR3 has 15 residues. CDR1 is MNHEY, CDR2 SVGAGI, per germline. V was cut by 5 bases and J by 8 bases, with 21 bases left in between.

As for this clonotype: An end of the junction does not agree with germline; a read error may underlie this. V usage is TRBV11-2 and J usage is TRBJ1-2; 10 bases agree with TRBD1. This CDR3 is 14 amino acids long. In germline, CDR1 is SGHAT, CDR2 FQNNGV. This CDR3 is CGSSLWDRGDGYTF. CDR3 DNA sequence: TGTGGCAGCAGCCTTTGGGACAGGGGAGATGGCTACACCTTC.

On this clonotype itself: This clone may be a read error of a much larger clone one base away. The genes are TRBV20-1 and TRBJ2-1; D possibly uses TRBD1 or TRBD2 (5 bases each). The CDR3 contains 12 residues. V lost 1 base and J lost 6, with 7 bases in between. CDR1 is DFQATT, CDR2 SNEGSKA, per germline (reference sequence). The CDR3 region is CSARGGTNEQFF. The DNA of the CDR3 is TGCAGTGCTAGAGGGGGGACCAATGAGCAGTTCTTC.

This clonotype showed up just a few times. The CDR3 coding sequence is TGTGCCAGCAGCTTAGCCCGGCTAGCGGGGGGTGATACGCAGTATTTT. This codes for CASSLARLAGGDTQYF. V is TRBV7-2 and J is TRBJ2-3, with 11 bases identical to TRBD2. CDR3 length: 16 residues. Per the germline V gene, CDR1 is SGHTA and CDR2 is FQGNSA. The V and J ends lost 0 bases and 6 bases, in that order; junction bases with no gene match: 5.

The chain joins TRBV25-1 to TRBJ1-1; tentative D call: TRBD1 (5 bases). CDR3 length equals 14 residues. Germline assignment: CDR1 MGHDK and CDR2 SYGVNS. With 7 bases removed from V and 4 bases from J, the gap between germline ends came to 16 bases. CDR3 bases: TGTGCCAGCAAAGGGGTGCCCACCCTCACTGAAGCTTTCTTT. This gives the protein CASKGVPTLTEAFF.

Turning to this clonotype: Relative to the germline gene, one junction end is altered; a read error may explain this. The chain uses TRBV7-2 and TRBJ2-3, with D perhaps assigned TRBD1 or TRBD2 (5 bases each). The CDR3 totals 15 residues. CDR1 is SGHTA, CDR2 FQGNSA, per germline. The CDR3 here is CAGSLAGARAGTQYF. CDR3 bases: TGTGCCGGCAGCTTAGCCGGGGCCCGTGCAGGTACGCAGTATTTT.

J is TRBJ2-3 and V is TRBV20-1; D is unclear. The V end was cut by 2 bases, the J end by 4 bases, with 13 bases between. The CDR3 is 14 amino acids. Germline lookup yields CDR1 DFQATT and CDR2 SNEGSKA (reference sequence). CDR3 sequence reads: CSARLLAVPDTQYF. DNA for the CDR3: TGCAGTGCTAGATTATTGGCGGTCCCAGATACGCAGTATTTT.

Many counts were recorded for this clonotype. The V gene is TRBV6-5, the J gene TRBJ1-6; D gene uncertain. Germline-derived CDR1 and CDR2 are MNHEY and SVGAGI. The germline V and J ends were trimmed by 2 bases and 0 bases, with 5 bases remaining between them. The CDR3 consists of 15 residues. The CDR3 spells CASSYDGSYNSPLHF. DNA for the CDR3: TGTGCCAGCAGTTACGACGGCTCCTATAATTCACCCCTCCACTTT.

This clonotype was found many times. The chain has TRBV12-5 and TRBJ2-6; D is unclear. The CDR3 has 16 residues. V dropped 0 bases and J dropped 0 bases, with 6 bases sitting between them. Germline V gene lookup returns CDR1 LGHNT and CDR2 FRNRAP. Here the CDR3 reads CASGLVFGSGANVLTF. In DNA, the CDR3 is TGTGCTAGTGGTTTGGTATTCGGCTCTGGGGCCAACGTCCTGACTTTC.

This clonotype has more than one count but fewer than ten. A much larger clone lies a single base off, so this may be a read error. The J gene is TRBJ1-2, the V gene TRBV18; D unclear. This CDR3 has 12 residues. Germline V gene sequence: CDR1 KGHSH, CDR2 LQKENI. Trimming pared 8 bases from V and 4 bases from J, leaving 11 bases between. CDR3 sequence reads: CASGLLRYGYTF. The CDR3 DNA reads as TGTGCCAGCGGACTGTTGCGCTATGGCTACACCTTC.